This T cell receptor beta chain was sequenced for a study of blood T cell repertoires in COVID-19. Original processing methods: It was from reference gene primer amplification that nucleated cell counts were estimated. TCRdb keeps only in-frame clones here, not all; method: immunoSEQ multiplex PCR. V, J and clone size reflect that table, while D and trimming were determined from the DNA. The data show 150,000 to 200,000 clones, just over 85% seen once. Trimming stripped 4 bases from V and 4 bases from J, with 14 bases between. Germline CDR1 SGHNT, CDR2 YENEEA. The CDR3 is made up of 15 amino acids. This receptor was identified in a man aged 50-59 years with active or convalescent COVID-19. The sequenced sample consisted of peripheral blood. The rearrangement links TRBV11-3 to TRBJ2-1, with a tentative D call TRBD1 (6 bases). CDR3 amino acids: CASSSRQVGYNEQFF. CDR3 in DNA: TGTGCCAGCAGCTCGAGACAGGTCGGTTACAATGAGCAGTTCTTC.